This T cell receptor beta chain came from a study of blood T cell repertoires in COVID-19. Study details: From the United States, Italy and Spain came samples of acute and convalescent COVID-19. Sources were T cells, B-cell-depleted T cells, or PBMCs; the material itself was cDNA or gDNA.

Under the authors' procedure: Scientists estimated how many nucleated cells there were by amplifying reference gene primers. Some clones are missing from TCRdb's copy, which holds only in-frame ones; the method was immunoSEQ multiplex PCR. V and J calls plus clone size are reproduced from that table; the DNA served to infer D and trimming. The table shows approximately 160,000 clones, with 80% to 85% occurring only once. The CDR3 consists of 13 residues. The V gene lost 1 base and the J gene lost 4 bases, with 7 bases spanning the gap. The germline V gene has CDR1 MGHDK and CDR2 SYGVNS. Sequenced material: peripheral blood. J is TRBJ2-5 and V is TRBV25-1; the D is unclear. The TCR sequence derives from a man aged 18 to 29 with active or convalescent COVID-19. CDR3 DNA sequence: TGTGCCAGCAGTGAATCCGCGCCAGAGACCCAGTACTTC. Its translation: CASSESAPETQYF. Combining the CDR3 with reference TRBV25-1 and TRBJ2-5 gives the whole variable domain EADIYQTPRYLVIGTGKKITLECSQTMGHDKMYWYQQDPGMELHLIHYSYGVNSTEKGDLSSESTVSRIRTEHFPLTLESARPSHTSQYLCASSESAPETQYFGPGTRLLVL.